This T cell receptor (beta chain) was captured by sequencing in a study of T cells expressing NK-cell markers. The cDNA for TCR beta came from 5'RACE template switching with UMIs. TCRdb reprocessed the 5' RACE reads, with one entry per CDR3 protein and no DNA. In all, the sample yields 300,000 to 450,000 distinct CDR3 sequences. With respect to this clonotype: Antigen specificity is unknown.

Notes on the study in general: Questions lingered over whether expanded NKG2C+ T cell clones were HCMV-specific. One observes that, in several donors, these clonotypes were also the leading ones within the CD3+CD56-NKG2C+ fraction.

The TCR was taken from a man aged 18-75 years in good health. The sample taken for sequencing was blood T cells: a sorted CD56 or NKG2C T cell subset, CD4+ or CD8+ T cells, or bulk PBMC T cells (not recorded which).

CDR3 in amino acids: CASSGLNTGELFF. V and J are TRBV2 and TRBJ2-2. The germline CDR1 and CDR2 sequences are SNHLY and FYNNEI. The CDR3 runs 13 residues.